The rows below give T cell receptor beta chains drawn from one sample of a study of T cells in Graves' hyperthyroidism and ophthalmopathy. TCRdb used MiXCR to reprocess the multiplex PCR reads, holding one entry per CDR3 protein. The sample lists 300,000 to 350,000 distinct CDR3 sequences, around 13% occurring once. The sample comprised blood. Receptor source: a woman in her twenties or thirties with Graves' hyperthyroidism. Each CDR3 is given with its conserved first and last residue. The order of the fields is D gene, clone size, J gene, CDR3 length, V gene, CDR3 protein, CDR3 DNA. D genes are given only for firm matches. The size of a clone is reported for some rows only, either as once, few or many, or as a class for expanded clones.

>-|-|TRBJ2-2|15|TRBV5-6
CASSLDPIQERELFF
TGTGCCAGCAGCTTGGACCCAATCCAGGAGCGGGAGCTGTTTTTT
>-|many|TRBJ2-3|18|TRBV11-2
CASSLDHFDRINTDTQYF
TGTGCCAGCAGCTTAGACCACTTCGACAGGATAAACACAGATACGCAGTATTTT
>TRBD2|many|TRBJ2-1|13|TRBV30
CAWSASGSNEQFF
TGTGCCTGGAGTGCTAGCGGGAGCAATGAGCAGTTCTTC
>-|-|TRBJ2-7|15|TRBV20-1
CSARGQLPSRDEQYF
TGCAGTGCTAGAGGTCAGCTCCCCTCGCGCGACGAGCAGTACTTC
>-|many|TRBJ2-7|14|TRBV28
CASSLTPGTYEQYF
TGTGCCAGCAGTTTGACTCCGGGGACCTACGAGCAGTACTTC
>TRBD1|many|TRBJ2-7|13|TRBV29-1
CSVVGDSSYEQYF
TGCAGCGTTGTTGGGGACAGCTCCTACGAGCAGTACTTC
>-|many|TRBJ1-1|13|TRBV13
CASSLKRTTEAFF
TGTGCCAGCAGCTTAAAAAGGACAACTGAAGCTTTCTTT
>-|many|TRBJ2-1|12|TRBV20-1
CSAKGTPYEQFF
TGCAGTGCTAAGGGGACTCCTTATGAGCAGTTCTTC
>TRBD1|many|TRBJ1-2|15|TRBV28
CASSYSQGAVYGYTF
TGTGCCAGCAGCTACTCGCAGGGGGCGGTCTATGGCTACACCTTC
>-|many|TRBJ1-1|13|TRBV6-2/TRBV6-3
CASSYVGSDEAFF
TGTGCCAGCAGTTACGTTGGGTCGGATGAAGCTTTCTTT
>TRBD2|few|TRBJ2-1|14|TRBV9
CASSGTSGMNEQFF
TGTGCCAGCAGCGGGACTAGCGGGATGAATGAGCAGTTCTTC
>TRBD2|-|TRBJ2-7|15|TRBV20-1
CSASLRGGSAYEQYF
TGCAGTGCTAGTCTCCGGGGCGGGAGCGCTTACGAGCAGTACTTC
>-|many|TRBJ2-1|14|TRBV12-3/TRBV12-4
CASSLLVPYNEQFF
TGTGCCAGCAGTTTACTAGTCCCCTACAATGAGCAGTTCTTC
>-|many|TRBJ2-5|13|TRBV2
CASKNGLQETQYF
TGTGCCAGCAAGAACGGACTTCAAGAGACCCAGTACTTC
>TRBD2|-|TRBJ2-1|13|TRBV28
CASSPRLAGEQFF
TGTGCCAGCAGTCCCCGACTAGCAGGTGAGCAGTTCTTC
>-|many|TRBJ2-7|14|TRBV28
CASSSIASHYEQYF
TGTGCCAGCAGCTCGATAGCGAGCCACTACGAGCAGTACTTC
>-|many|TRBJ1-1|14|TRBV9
CASSVDGVGAEAFF
TGTGCCAGCAGCGTAGACGGGGTAGGGGCTGAAGCTTTCTTT
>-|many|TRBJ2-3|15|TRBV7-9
CASSPLFPKTDTQYF
TGTGCCAGCAGCCCCCTTTTCCCGAAGACAGATACGCAGTATTTT
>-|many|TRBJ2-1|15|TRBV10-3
CAVDPGTEESNEQFF
TGTGCCGTGGACCCCGGGACGGAAGAAAGCAATGAGCAGTTCTTC
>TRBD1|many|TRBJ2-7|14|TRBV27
CASSLTQGAGEQYF
TGTGCCAGCAGTTTAACGCAGGGGGCGGGGGAGCAGTACTTC